Shown below are 29 T cell receptor beta chains from a single sample sequenced in a study of cytomegalovirus exposure and HLA in healthy donors. This PCR relied on a set of 60 Vbeta primers and 13 Jbeta primers. Repertoires were generated with immunoSEQ multiplex PCR, while TCRdb's copy carries only in-frame clones and drops some. The sample consists of about 96,000 clones, approximately 72% of them appearing once. The sequenced sample was PBMCs. These TCRs come from a woman in her sixties or seventies in good health and CMV-seropositive.

V usage is TRBV28 and J usage is TRBJ1-4, with a weak D call TRBD1 (5 bases). CDR1 and CDR2 (germline): MDHEN, SYDVKM. The V end was cut by 6 bases, the J end by 3 bases, with 11 bases between. CDR3 length equals 14 residues. The CDR3 nucleotides are TGTGCCAGCAGCGGTACACAGGCTAATGAAAAACTGTTTTTT. It codes for CASSGTQANEKLFF.

In the case of this clone: Germline and junction disagree at one end, which may indicate a read error. V and J are TRBV7-9 and TRBJ1-2, with D possibly matching TRBD1 (5 bases). The CDR3 is 14 residues long. CDR1 is SEHNR and CDR2 is FQNEAQ in the germline V gene (reference sequence). The CDR3, as DNA: TGTTCCAGCAGCTTGTCCGACAGCCGGCATGGCTACACCTTC. Protein product: CSSSLSDSRHGYTF.

The chain uses TRBV7-8 and TRBJ1-5, with unresolved D. CDR1 is SGHVS and CDR2 is FQNEAQ in the germline V gene. The V end lost 6 bases, the J end lost 0 bases, and 12 bases lay between the germline ends. This CDR3 has 15 residues. Here the CDR3 reads CASSSEALSNQPQHF. The CDR3 nucleotides read TGTGCCAGCAGTTCCGAGGCCCTTAGCAATCAGCCCCAGCATTTT.

The J gene is TRBJ2-3, the V gene TRBV9, with 9 bases identical to TRBD2. V was clipped by 0 bases and J by 2 bases; unmatched bases: 19. The CDR3 runs 21 residues. Germline V lookup: CDR1 SGDLS, CDR2 YYNGEE. The CDR3 DNA sequence: TGTGCCAGCAGCGTAGCTACGTGGCTAGCGGGATCCCGGACAAACACAGATACGCAGTATTTT. Its protein is CASSVATWLAGSRTNTDTQYF.

V is TRBV15 and J is TRBJ2-1, with a possible D match to TRBD1 (6 bases). Germline lookup yields CDR1 LNHNV and CDR2 YYDKDF (reference sequence). The CDR3 runs to 13 residues. V shed 3 bases and J shed 9 bases, with 12 bases lying between them. The CDR3 sequence: CATSRKGVGEQFF. The CDR3 region has the DNA TGTGCCACCAGCAGGAAGGGGGTGGGTGAGCAGTTCTTC.

The chain uses TRBV7-2 and TRBJ2-5, with 11 nucleotides matching TRBD1. Germline CDR1 and CDR2: SGHTA and FQGNSA. This CDR3 is 16 amino acids long. J was trimmed by 5 bases and V by 1 base; bases with no gene match: 6. The CDR3 here is CASSLVGQGAGETQYF. For the CDR3, the DNA is TGTGCCAGCAGCTTAGTAGGACAGGGGGCCGGGGAGACCCAGTACTTC.

About this clone: The same CDR3 can be traced to other DNA sequences in this sample. CDR3 region: CASSLKGGNQPQHF. As DNA, the CDR3 is TGTGCCAGCAGCCTGAAGGGAGGCAATCAGCCCCAGCATTTT. The chain has TRBV7-2 and TRBJ1-5; D is ambiguous. The germline V gene has CDR1 SGHTA and CDR2 FQGNSA. The CDR3 length is 14 residues. V lost 5 bases and J 2 bases, leaving 10 bases between the germline ends. Looking up the rest from reference TRBV7-2 and TRBJ1-5 gives the full variable domain: GAGVSQSPSNKVTEKGKDVELRCDPISGHTALYWYRQSLGQGLEFLIYFQGNSAPDKSGLPSDRFSAERTGGSVSTLTIQRTQQEDSAVYLCASSLKGGNQPQHFGDGTRLSIL.

This sequence joins TRBV28 and TRBJ2-5; 10 bases fit TRBD1. The CDR3 has 14 residues. V lost 6 bases to trimming and J lost 5 bases; unmatched junction nucleotides: 6. From germline, CDR1 is MDHEN and CDR2 SYDVKM. CDR3 amino acids: CASSRTGGQETQYF. CDR3 nucleotide sequence: TGTGCCAGCAGCCGGACAGGGGGTCAGGAGACCCAGTACTTC.

The chain carries TRBV21-1 and TRBJ2-5; TRBD2, as called in the table, went unchecked against the DNA. TRBV21-1 is noted as a pseudogene. The CDR3 sequence is 16 residues long. The CDR3 DNA reads TGTGCCAGCCCCGGAGGCAGGTACGCCTCTCAAGAGACCCAGTACTTC. Translating gives CASPGGRYASQETQYF.

The chain joins TRBV27 to TRBJ2-1; 10 bases are a match to TRBD1. This CDR3 has 14 amino acids. V was pared by 6 bases and J by 9 bases, with 8 bases of the junction left unmatched. Germline loops: CDR1 MNHEY, CDR2 SMNVEV (reference sequence). CDR3 DNA: TGTGCCAGCAGACCGACAGGGGGCAGGGGTGAGCAGTTCTTC. This encodes CASRPTGGRGEQFF.

The chain is built from TRBV5-1 and TRBJ2-3; tentatively, D is TRBD1 (5 bases). The CDR3 sequence is 12 residues long. The V end lost 4 bases, the J end lost 5 bases, and 8 bases lay between the germline ends. The germline CDR1 and CDR2 sequences are SGHRS and YFSETQ. CDR3 coding DNA: TGCGCCAGCAGCCCCCAGGGAGATACGCAGTATTTT. It yields the protein CASSPQGDTQYF.

There are a few counts of this clone. The chain couples TRBV27 to TRBJ2-5, with a possible D match to TRBD1 (6 bases). This CDR3 is 17 amino acids long. V lost 2 bases, J lost 0 bases, and 16 bases lay in between. Germline lookup yields CDR1 MNHEY and CDR2 SMNVEV (reference sequence). In DNA form, the CDR3 reads TGTGCCAGCAGTTTACGGAAGGACAGTGGGTACCAAGAGACCCAGTACTTC. Amino acid sequence: CASSLRKDSGYQETQYF.

The gene calls are TRBV7-3 and TRBJ1-1; D not certain. Germline V gene data show CDR1 as SGHTA and CDR2 as FQGTGA. CDR3 length equals 14 residues. V was clipped by 4 bases and J by 1 base, with 10 bases between them. The CDR3 reads CASSSRTENTEAFF. The CDR3 region has the DNA TGTGCCAGCAGCTCCAGGACTGAGAACACTGAAGCTTTCTTT.

The chain is built from TRBV27 and TRBJ1-4, with 8 bases lining up with TRBD1. The CDR3 runs to 15 residues. Germline V lookup: CDR1 MNHEY, CDR2 SMNVEV (reference sequence). The ends lost 4 bases at V and 4 bases at J; junction bases unmatched: 5. The CDR3 sequence: CASSSQGAGNEKLFF. As DNA, the CDR3 is TGTGCCAGCAGTTCCCAGGGGGCGGGTAATGAAAAACTGTTTTTT.

A few counts support this clone. The chain is built from TRBV18 and TRBJ1-5, with TRBD1 as a possible D gene (6 bases). This CDR3 has 16 amino acids. Trimming removed 3 bases at V and 4 bases at J, with 16 bases between. CDR1 and CDR2 (germline): KGHSH, LQKENI. The CDR3 DNA follows: TGTGCCAGCTCACCGGGGGCCATACGTGAGAATCAGCCCCAGCATTTT. It translates to CASSPGAIRENQPQHF.

This clone occurred a few times. The J gene is TRBJ2-5, the V gene TRBV28, with 9 bases matching TRBD1. The J call may be faulty, since TRBJ2-7 better matches the DNA end. The CDR3 has 16 amino acids. Looked up from germline, CDR1 is MDHEN and CDR2 is SYDVKM. CDR3 sequence: CASSLRWGQGSYEQYF. DNA for the CDR3: TGTGCCAGCAGTTTAAGGTGGGGACAGGGTAGTTACGAGCAGTACTTC.

This sequence joins TRBV27 and TRBJ2-7; D possibly corresponds to TRBD1 (6 bases). Trimming shortened V by 2 bases and J by 3 bases, and 11 bases separated the two germline ends. The CDR3 length is 14 residues. Per the germline V gene, CDR1 is MNHEY and CDR2 is SMNVEV (reference sequence). The CDR3 DNA reads as TGTGCCAGCAGTTTAATGGGGGCTAGCTACGAGCAGTACTTC. The encoded protein is CASSLMGASYEQYF.

The chain recombines TRBV5-1 with TRBJ2-1; 7 nucleotides line up with TRBD1. This CDR3 is built from 15 residues. Germline trimming cut 4 bases from V and 2 bases from J; bases unmatched to any gene: 6. Per the germline V gene, CDR1 is SGHRS and CDR2 is YFSETQ. The CDR3 DNA sequence: TGCGCCAGCAGCCTAGGACAGGCGACCTACAATGAGCAGTTCTTC. Its translation: CASSLGQATYNEQFF.

To note about this clone: At one boundary the junction diverges from the germline segment, which might be a read error. The V call is TRBV6-6, the J call TRBJ2-7; D is possibly TRBD2 (5 bases). The CDR3 length is 11 residues. Germline V lookup: CDR1 MNHNY, CDR2 SVGAGI (reference sequence). CDR3 coding DNA: TGTGCCAGCAGTCGACGGGATAACCAAGACTTC. Encoded protein: CASSRRDNQDF.

The table lists this clone with a few counts. The CDR3 nucleotides read TGTGCCAGTAGTATGACAGGGTACAATCAGCCCCAGCATTTT. This codes for CASSMTGYNQPQHF. This chain uses TRBV19 with TRBJ1-5, with 7 bases identical to TRBD1. With V trimmed by 3 bases and J by 3 bases, 2 bases remained unmatched. Germline loops: CDR1 LNHDA, CDR2 SQIVND (reference sequence). The CDR3 sequence is 14 residues long.

The rearrangement links TRBV18 to TRBJ2-5; D remains unclear. Germline V CDR1 and CDR2: KGHSH, LQKENI. This CDR3 comprises 13 residues. V was clipped by 6 bases and J by 5 bases, with 13 bases between them. CDR3 sequence reads: CASSISFGETQYF. The CDR3, as DNA: TGTGCCAGCTCCATCTCGTTCGGGGAGACCCAGTACTTC.

A single count supports this clone. The chain joins TRBV7-2 to TRBJ2-2; possible D gene TRBD2, 6 bases. Trimming removed 5 bases at V and 1 base at J, with 14 bases between. Germline CDR1 reads SGHTA; CDR2 reads FQGNSA. The CDR3 consists of 16 residues. The CDR3 DNA reads TGTGCCAGCAGCCCTTCGGCGGGGAGGAACACCGGGGAGCTGTTTTTT. Protein: CASSPSAGRNTGELFF.

V usage is TRBV10-3 and J usage is TRBJ2-6, with D perhaps TRBD1 (6 bases). This CDR3 comprises 18 residues. Trimming took 5 bases from V and 0 from J, leaving 17 bases between them. Germline CDR1 and CDR2: ENHRY and SYGVKD. The CDR3 DNA is TGTGCCATCAGTAAAAATCAAGGACAGAACTCTGGGGCCAACGTCCTGACTTTC. Translation: CAISKNQGQNSGANVLTF.

CDR3 nucleotides: TGCGCCAGCAGCTTGGCCCCCGATGAAAAACTGTTTTTT. It is translated as CASSLAPDEKLFF. The chain joins TRBV5-1 to TRBJ1-4, with D uncertain. From germline, CDR1 is SGHRS and CDR2 YFSETQ. V lost 0 bases to trimming and J lost 6 bases, with 6 bases between them. The CDR3 contains 13 residues.

Comment on this clone: Germline and junction disagree at one end, which may indicate a read error. The chain uses TRBV7-9 and TRBJ2-6; a weak D match, TRBD1 (6 bases). The CDR3 totals 17 residues. Per germline, CDR1 SEHNR and CDR2 FQNEAQ (reference sequence). The CDR3 DNA reads TGTTCCAGCCCCCGGGTCACCACAGGGAAAGGGGCCAACGTCCTGACTTTC. Translated, it gives CSSPRVTTGKGANVLTF.

This rearrangement joins TRBV6-1 to TRBJ2-5, with 8 bases fitting TRBD2. V shed 2 bases, J shed 3 bases, and the junction held 5 bases outside the gene matches. Germline V lookup: CDR1 MNHNS, CDR2 SASEGT. CDR3 length: 15 residues. CDR3 sequence: CASSETGTSEETQYF. CDR3 sequence (DNA): TGTGCCAGCAGTGAAACCGGGACTAGTGAAGAGACCCAGTACTTC.

CDR3 region: CASSLARSTDTQYF. In DNA, the CDR3 is TGCGCCAGCAGCTTGGCCCGTAGCACAGATACGCAGTATTTT. The rearrangement joins TRBV5-1 to TRBJ2-3, with D hard to call. Trimming cost V 0 bases and J 0 bases, with 5 bases left between them. The CDR3 is 14 residues long. Germline V gene sequence: CDR1 SGHRS, CDR2 YFSETQ.

This clone was seen once. The chain is built from TRBV7-3 and TRBJ2-6; a weak D match, TRBD2 (5 bases). The CDR3 is made up of 17 amino acids. V lost 4 bases and J lost 4, with 17 bases in between. The germline V gene encodes CDR1 SGHTA and CDR2 FQGTGA. CDR3 in amino acids: CASSYETGSGGANVLTF. The CDR3 coding sequence is TGTGCCAGCAGCTACGAGACTGGTTCGGGAGGGGCCAACGTCCTGACTTTC.

J is TRBJ2-5 and V is TRBV6-1, with D possibly being TRBD2 (5 bases). V lost 2 bases and J 5 bases, leaving 15 bases between the germline ends. Germline-derived CDR1 and CDR2 are MNHNS and SASEGT. CDR3 length: 15 residues. The CDR3 is CASSELLAPRETQYF. The CDR3 DNA follows: TGTGCCAGCAGTGAATTGCTAGCTCCACGGGAGACCCAGTACTTC.